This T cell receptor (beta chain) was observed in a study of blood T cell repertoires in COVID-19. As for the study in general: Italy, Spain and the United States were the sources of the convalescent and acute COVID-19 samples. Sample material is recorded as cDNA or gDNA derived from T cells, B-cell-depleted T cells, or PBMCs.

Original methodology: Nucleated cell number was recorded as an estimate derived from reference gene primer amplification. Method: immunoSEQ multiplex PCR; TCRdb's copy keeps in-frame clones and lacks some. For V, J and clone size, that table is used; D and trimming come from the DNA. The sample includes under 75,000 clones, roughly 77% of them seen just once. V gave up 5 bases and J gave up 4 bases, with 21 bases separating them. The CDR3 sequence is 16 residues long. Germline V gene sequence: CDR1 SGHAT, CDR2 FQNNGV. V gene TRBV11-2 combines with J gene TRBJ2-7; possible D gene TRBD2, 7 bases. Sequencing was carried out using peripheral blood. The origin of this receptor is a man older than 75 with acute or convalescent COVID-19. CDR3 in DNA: TGTGCCAGCAGCCTGAACGCGGGGGCGACCCCGTACGAGCAGTACTTC. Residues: CASSLNAGATPYEQYF. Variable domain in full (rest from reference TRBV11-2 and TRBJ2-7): EAGVAQSPRYKIIEKRQSVAFWCNPISGHATLYWYQQILGQGPKLLIQFQNNGVVDDSQLPKDRFSAERLKGVDSTLKIQPAKLEDSAVYLCASSLNAGATPYEQYFGPGTRLTVT.